Each of the 26 T cell receptor beta chains below was sequenced from the same sample in a study of OX40 agonist ivuxolimab in advanced cancers. Using immunoSEQ multiplex PCR, the repertoire was profiled, and TCRdb retains in-frame clones only, with some absent. The repertoire holds over 55,000 clones, with roughly 89% as singletons. The source was CD4+ or CD8+ T cells sorted from blood, collected in a trial of the OX40 agonist ivuxolimab. These receptors were obtained from an adult with an advanced solid tumor such as melanoma, head and neck, liver or kidney cancer.

There are a few counts of this clone. Written as DNA, the CDR3 is TGTGCCAGCAGTGAATTAGGACAGGGGGCGAAATTTGGAAACACCATATATTTT. Its protein product is CASSELGQGAKFGNTIYF. The J gene is TRBJ1-3, the V gene TRBV2, with 11 bases that match TRBD1. The germline gives CDR1 SNHLY, CDR2 FYNNEI. The CDR3 is 18 amino acids. Germline trimming cut 2 bases from V and 3 bases from J; bases unmatched to any gene: 9.

The genes are TRBV29-1 and TRBJ2-5; no clear D. V lost 4 bases and J lost 4, with 16 bases in between. This CDR3 has 14 residues. CDR1 and CDR2 (germline): SQVTM, ANQGSEA. In DNA, the CDR3 is TGCAGCGTTGGAGGTTCCGGCGTGGGAGAGACCCAGTACTTC. Translated, it gives CSVGGSGVGETQYF.

This chain uses TRBV9 with TRBJ1-6; D may be TRBD1 (5 bases). Germline loops: CDR1 SGDLS, CDR2 YYNGEE. CDR3 length: 16 amino acids. The V and J ends lost 0 bases and 7 bases respectively, with 14 bases between them. This CDR3 is CASSVDLGQGNSPLHF. The CDR3 nucleotides are TGTGCCAGCAGCGTAGATTTGGGGCAGGGAAATTCACCCCTCCACTTT.

The J gene is TRBJ2-2, the V gene TRBV5-4; D is perhaps TRBD1 (5 bases). The CDR3 covers 15 residues. With 5 bases removed from V and 2 bases from J, the gap between germline ends came to 13 bases. The V gene's germline CDR1 is SGHNT and CDR2 YYREEE (reference sequence). CDR3 protein: CASSSDILNTGELFF. The DNA of the CDR3 is TGTGCCAGCAGTTCGGACATATTAAACACCGGGGAGCTGTTTTTT.

The chain couples TRBV7-3 to TRBJ2-1; 11 nucleotides agree with TRBD2. Trimming removed 5 bases from V and 5 bases from J; junction bases left unmatched: 5. This CDR3 has 15 amino acids. Germline V gene data show CDR1 as SGHTA and CDR2 as FQGTGA. The CDR3 coding sequence is TGTGCCAGCAGCCCCCTAGCGGGAGGTAACAATGAGCAGTTCTTC. Translation gives CASSPLAGGNNEQFF.

This sequence joins TRBV6-1 and TRBJ2-7, with D maybe TRBD1 (5 bases). The CDR3 is 12 residues long. Trimming cost V 3 bases and J 3 bases, with 6 bases left between them. CDR1 MNHNS and CDR2 SASEGT come from the germline V gene. The CDR3 bases are TGTGCCAGCAGTGATCAGGGCTACGAGCAGTACTTC. Translating gives CASSDQGYEQYF.

This clone occurred a few times. V usage is TRBV7-2 and J usage is TRBJ1-2; TRBD1 matches at 7 bases. Germline loops: CDR1 SGHTA, CDR2 FQGNSA. The junction had 7 bases not matched to a gene; V was cut back by 4 bases and J by 8 bases. There are 13 residues in the CDR3. This CDR3 is CASSYDRVKGYTF. CDR3 bases: TGTGCCAGCAGCTACGACAGGGTGAAAGGCTACACCTTC.

This sequence joins TRBV27 and TRBJ1-1; D is unresolved. The germline CDR1 and CDR2 sequences are MNHEY and SMNVEV (reference sequence). CDR3 length: 13 amino acids. V was pared by 2 bases and J by 1 base, with 5 bases between. CDR3 protein: CASSLRKNTEAFF. DNA for the CDR3: TGTGCCAGCAGTTTAAGGAAGAACACTGAAGCTTTCTTT.

The J gene is TRBJ1-3, the V gene TRBV7-2; D remains unclear. Germline V gene sequence: CDR1 SGHTA, CDR2 FQGNSA. V lost 1 base and J lost 4, with 11 bases in between. CDR3 length: 15 residues. The DNA of the CDR3 is TGTGCCAGCAGCTTAGAAAAGGGAACGGGAAACACCATATATTTT. This codes for CASSLEKGTGNTIYF. The complete variable domain, with remaining parts taken from reference TRBV7-2 and TRBJ1-3, reads GAGVSQSPSNKVTEKGKDVELRCDPISGHTALYWYRQSLGQGLEFLIYFQGNSAPDKSGLPSDRFSAERTGGSVSTLTIQRTQQEDSAVYLCASSLEKGTGNTIYFGEGSWLTVV.

The chain has TRBV6-1 and TRBJ1-5, with a tentative D call TRBD1 (6 bases). The CDR3 contains 17 residues. Trimming pared 4 bases from V and 9 bases from J, leaving 25 bases between. In germline, CDR1 is MNHNS, CDR2 SASEGT. The CDR3 here is CASSATTGALVGRPQHF. Written as DNA, the CDR3 is TGTGCCAGCAGTGCAACGACAGGAGCTTTGGTTGGGAGGCCCCAGCATTTT.

This sequence joins TRBV4-1 and TRBJ2-1; 11 bases agree with TRBD2. Germline CDR1 reads MGHRA; CDR2 reads YSYEKL. V lost 3 bases, J lost 0 bases, and 4 bases stayed unmatched. The CDR3 extends over 17 amino acids. CDR3 nucleotide sequence: TGCGCCAGCAGCCAGCTAGGGACTAGCGGCTCCTACAATGAGCAGTTCTTC. Translating gives CASSQLGTSGSYNEQFF.

The chain carries TRBV5-1 and TRBJ1-6; no reliable D call. V was pared by 4 bases and J by 6 bases, with 11 bases between. Germline V gene lookup returns CDR1 SGHRS and CDR2 YFSETQ. The CDR3 has 14 residues. As DNA, the CDR3 is TGCGCCAGCAGCGGCATTACGGGTAATTCACCCCTCCACTTT. Amino acids: CASSGITGNSPLHF. Full variable domain (missing parts from reference TRBV5-1 and TRBJ1-6): KAGVTQTPRYLIKTRGQQVTLSCSPISGHRSVSWYQQTPGQGLQFLFEYFSETQRNKGNFPGRFSGRQFSNSRSEMNVSTLELGDSALYLCASSGITGNSPLHFGNGTRLTVT.

J is TRBJ2-3 and V is TRBV7-8, with unresolved D. Per the germline V gene, CDR1 is SGHVS and CDR2 is FQNEAQ. CDR3 length equals 12 residues. With 4 bases removed from V and 5 bases from J, the gap between germline ends came to 7 bases. The chain's CDR3 is CASSSTVDTQYF. CDR3 in DNA: TGTGCCAGCAGCTCCACTGTAGATACGCAGTATTTT.

This sequence joins TRBV5-4 and TRBJ1-1, with D possibly TRBD1 on 5 matching bases. Germline V gives CDR1 SGHNT, CDR2 YYREEE (reference sequence). The CDR3 is 14 residues long. The V end lost 6 bases, the J end lost 4 bases, and 16 bases lay between the germline ends. CDR3 DNA: TGTGCCAGCATCCTGGACGGGGGGGGCACTGAAGCTTTCTTT. Its protein product is CASILDGGGTEAFF.

The gene calls are TRBV5-1 and TRBJ2-4, with D possibly being TRBD2 (6 bases). The V gene's germline CDR1 is SGHRS and CDR2 YFSETQ. CDR3 length equals 15 residues. Trimming took off 4 bases at V and 0 bases at J, with 11 bases between the two ends. The CDR3 here is CASSAGGRAKNIQYF. As DNA, the CDR3 is TGCGCCAGCAGCGCCGGGGGACGAGCCAAAAACATTCAGTACTTC.

This clone was recorded a few times. The genes are TRBV2 and TRBJ2-3; 9 nucleotides line up with TRBD1. CDR3 size: 14 residues. V trimming: 10 bases; J trimming: 2 bases; junction bases outside the gene matches: 7. The germline V gene encodes CDR1 SNHLY and CDR2 FYNNEI. The CDR3 reads CATSQGASTDTQYF. The CDR3 region has the DNA TGTGCCACTTCACAGGGGGCTTCCACAGATACGCAGTATTTT.

This chain connects TRBV30 to TRBJ1-3, with D maybe TRBD1 (5 bases). Germline assignment: CDR1 GTSNPN and CDR2 SVGIG (reference sequence). CDR3 length equals 14 residues. Trimming took off 3 bases at V and 0 bases at J, with 9 bases between the two ends. CDR3 nucleotide sequence: TGTGCCTGGAGGGGACGGTACTCTGGAAACACCATATATTTT. Its translation: CAWRGRYSGNTIYF.

The rearrangement joins TRBV14 to TRBJ2-2, with 7 bases matching TRBD2. Per the germline V gene, CDR1 is SGHDN and CDR2 is FVKESK. This CDR3 has 16 amino acids. The J segment lost 3 bases and the V segment lost 0 bases, leaving 4 bases of the junction unmatched. The CDR3 protein is CASSQDWREYTGELFF. CDR3 coding DNA: TGTGCCAGCAGCCAAGATTGGCGGGAGTACACCGGGGAGCTGTTTTTT.

The chain joins TRBV7-9 to TRBJ2-1; the D is unclear. This CDR3 has 9 residues. Germline CDR1 SEHNR, CDR2 FQNEAQ (reference sequence). Deletions cut 11 bases from V and 8 bases from J, with 7 bases between. CDR3 residues: CACSDEQFF. As DNA, the CDR3 is TGTGCCTGCTCCGATGAGCAGTTCTTC.

The rearrangement uses TRBV27 and TRBJ1-3; D possibly corresponds to TRBD1 (5 bases). CDR3 size: 15 residues. V dropped 5 bases and J dropped 4 bases, with 15 bases sitting between them. CDR1 is MNHEY, CDR2 SMNVEV, per germline (reference sequence). The CDR3 DNA sequence: TGTGCCAGCAGTCGGACACACCCGGAGGGAAACACCATATATTTT. Translation: CASSRTHPEGNTIYF.

This clone has a single count. V gene TRBV7-9 combines with J gene TRBJ1-5, with 10 bases matching TRBD1. The CDR3 has 17 amino acids. V lost 5 bases and J lost 0; bases outside the gene matches: 7. Germline V lookup: CDR1 SEHNR, CDR2 FQNEAQ (reference sequence). The CDR3 nucleotides are TGTGCCAGCAGCAGGGGGGACAGGGGAAATAGCAATCAGCCCCAGCATTTT. Translating it yields CASSRGDRGNSNQPQHF.

The chain carries TRBV11-2 and TRBJ2-3; 7 positions match TRBD2. CDR1 SGHAT and CDR2 FQNNGV come from the germline V gene. V was clipped by 2 bases and J by 2 bases; unmatched bases: 7. The length of the CDR3 is 16 residues. CDR3 bases: TGTGCCAGCAGCTTACGGGCGGCGGGAGTCACAGATACGCAGTATTTT. Protein product: CASSLRAAGVTDTQYF.

This clone appeared once. The rearrangement uses TRBV5-6 and TRBJ2-1; 7 bases line up with TRBD1. The CDR3 contains 18 residues. The germline V gene has CDR1 SGHDT and CDR2 YYEEEE. Losses at the gene ends were 4 bases for V and 2 bases for J; bases not matched to a gene: 15. The CDR3 region has the DNA TGTGCCAGCAGCCTCAGGCGCCGTACAGGGGTTACCTACAATGAGCAGTTCTTC. Translating gives CASSLRRRTGVTYNEQFF.

The chain is built from TRBV30 and TRBJ1-2, with a tentative D call TRBD1 (6 bases). Trimming shortened V by 1 base and J by 4 bases, and 16 bases separated the two germline ends. This CDR3 spans 15 amino acids. The germline V gene has CDR1 GTSNPN and CDR2 SVGIG (reference sequence). CDR3 coding DNA: TGTGCCTGGAGTGAACGGCGGGGGGGCGGCTATGGCTACACCTTC. Protein sequence: CAWSERRGGGYGYTF.

This clone was counted only a few times. J is TRBJ1-1 and V is TRBV19; TRBD1 is a possible D gene (5 bases). The CDR3 contains 14 residues. Between the trimmed V and J ends, which lost 5 bases and 2 bases, there was a span of 12 bases. Germline lookup yields CDR1 LNHDA and CDR2 SQIVND (reference sequence). This CDR3 is CASSPTGANTEAFF. The CDR3 DNA sequence: TGTGCCAGTAGTCCGACCGGGGCTAACACTGAAGCTTTCTTT.

This clone was counted a few times. CDR3 bases: TGTGCCAGCTCACCTGGGACGCATCAGCCCCAGCATTTT. Protein product: CASSPGTHQPQHF. V and J are TRBV18 and TRBJ1-5; a weak D match, TRBD1 (5 bases). This CDR3 spans 13 amino acids. Germline V CDR1 and CDR2: KGHSH, LQKENI. The V end was cut by 3 bases, the J end by 5 bases, with 8 bases between.